Listed below are T cell receptor beta chains from one sample, sequenced in a study of neurological immune-mediated disorders. MiXCR, run by TCRdb on the 5' RACE reads, gives a single entry per CDR3 protein. This repertoire shows approximately 27,000 distinct CDR3 sequences, under 30% found once; its top ten account for 25% to 30%. The sample comprised CD4+ T cells from blood. These receptors were collected from a man aged 50-60 years with HTLV-1-associated myelopathy (HAM/TSP). The CDR3 runs from the conserved cysteine through the conserved F or W. The order of the fields is D gene, J gene, V gene, clone size, CDR3 protein, CDR3 DNA. D genes are given only for firm matches. Size is stated for part of the rows, as once, few or many counts, or as a class when the clone is expanded.

d_call: .; j_call: TRBJ2-1; v_call: TRBV7-6; clone_size: .; cdr3_aa: CASSLEGEQFF; cdr3_nt: TGTGCCAGCAGCTTGGAGGGTGAGCAGTTCTTC
d_call: TRBD1; j_call: TRBJ1-1; v_call: TRBV7-6; clone_size: many; cdr3_aa: CASSERTGSAGTEAFF; cdr3_nt: TGTGCCAGCAGCGAAAGGACAGGGAGCGCAGGTACTGAAGCTTTCTTT
d_call: .; j_call: TRBJ1-6; v_call: TRBV12-3/TRBV12-4; clone_size: many; cdr3_aa: CASRRELRPLHF; cdr3_nt: TGTGCCAGCAGGCGGGAACTCAGACCCCTCCACTTT
d_call: TRBD1; j_call: TRBJ2-7; v_call: TRBV10-3; clone_size: .; cdr3_aa: CAMSQQGGASYEQYF; cdr3_nt: TGTGCCATGTCCCAACAGGGGGGTGCGTCCTACGAGCAGTACTTC
d_call: TRBD2; j_call: TRBJ2-1; v_call: TRBV10-3; clone_size: .; cdr3_aa: CAISEAASGGAGSYNEQFF; cdr3_nt: TGTGCCATCAGTGAGGCGGCTAGCGGGGGGGCCGGGTCCTACAATGAGCAGTTCTTC
d_call: TRBD1; j_call: TRBJ1-2; v_call: TRBV5-1; clone_size: .; cdr3_aa: CASSPGDRVYVYTF; cdr3_nt: TGCGCCAGCAGCCCCGGGGACAGGGTGTATGTCTACACCTTC
d_call: .; j_call: TRBJ1-1; v_call: TRBV7-2; clone_size: many; cdr3_aa: CASSQGQFRTEAFF; cdr3_nt: TGTGCCAGCAGCCAAGGACAGTTCCGGACTGAAGCTTTCTTT
d_call: .; j_call: TRBJ1-5; v_call: TRBV7-9; clone_size: many; cdr3_aa: CASSVDSNQPQHF; cdr3_nt: TGTGCCAGCAGCGTGGATAGCAATCAGCCCCAGCATTTT
d_call: .; j_call: TRBJ2-1; v_call: TRBV6-5; clone_size: many; cdr3_aa: CASSYSTVARGQFF; cdr3_nt: TGTGCCAGCAGTTACTCGACTGTGGCTCGGGGGCAGTTCTTC
d_call: TRBD2; j_call: TRBJ2-3; v_call: TRBV5-1; clone_size: many; cdr3_aa: CASSRGGADTQYF; cdr3_nt: TGCGCCAGCAGTCGCGGGGGGGCAGATACGCAGTATTTT
d_call: TRBD1; j_call: TRBJ2-2; v_call: TRBV18; clone_size: many; cdr3_aa: CASSPRETGVTGELFF; cdr3_nt: TGTGCCAGCTCACCACGGGAGACAGGGGTAACCGGGGAGCTGTTTTTT
d_call: TRBD1; j_call: TRBJ1-2; v_call: TRBV3-1; clone_size: .; cdr3_aa: CASSRRQGPDGYTF; cdr3_nt: TGTGCCAGCAGCCGGAGACAGGGCCCTGATGGCTACACCTTC
d_call: .; j_call: TRBJ2-2; v_call: TRBV7-9; clone_size: many; cdr3_aa: CASSLATVSTGELFF; cdr3_nt: TGTGCCAGCAGCTTGGCGACAGTCAGCACCGGGGAGCTGTTTTTT
d_call: .; j_call: TRBJ2-3; v_call: TRBV10-3; clone_size: many; cdr3_aa: CAISESGGLGTQYF; cdr3_nt: TGTGCCATCAGTGAGTCAGGAGGGCTCGGTACGCAGTATTTT
d_call: .; j_call: TRBJ2-2; v_call: TRBV2; clone_size: many; cdr3_aa: CASKTTGELFF; cdr3_nt: TGTGCCAGCAAAACGACCGGGGAGCTGTTTTTT
d_call: .; j_call: TRBJ2-3; v_call: TRBV19; clone_size: .; cdr3_aa: CASSIDTATDTQYF; cdr3_nt: TGTGCCAGTAGTATAGACACAGCCACAGATACGCAGTATTTT
d_call: TRBD1; j_call: TRBJ1-1; v_call: TRBV5-1; clone_size: .; cdr3_aa: CASSYTGGAENTEAFF; cdr3_nt: TGCGCCAGCAGCTATACAGGGGGCGCAGAGAACACTGAAGCTTTCTTT
d_call: .; j_call: TRBJ2-3; v_call: TRBV27; clone_size: .; cdr3_aa: CASSPAWTTYRTYTQYF; cdr3_nt: TGTGCTAGCAGTCCTGCTTGGACTACCTATCGCACATATACGCAGTATTTT
d_call: .; j_call: TRBJ2-1; v_call: TRBV15; clone_size: many; cdr3_aa: CATSTPLAGEQFF; cdr3_nt: TGTGCCACCAGCACCCCCCTGGCGGGTGAGCAGTTCTTC
d_call: TRBD1; j_call: TRBJ2-7; v_call: TRBV27; clone_size: many; cdr3_aa: CASSFWDRPYEQYF; cdr3_nt: TGTGCCAGCAGTTTTTGGGACAGACCCTACGAGCAGTACTTC
d_call: .; j_call: TRBJ1-3; v_call: TRBV3-1; clone_size: many; cdr3_aa: CASSRIGMMAGNTIYF; cdr3_nt: TGTGCCAGCAGCCGAATAGGGATGATGGCTGGAAACACCATATATTTT
d_call: .; j_call: TRBJ1-5; v_call: TRBV3-1; clone_size: .; cdr3_aa: CASSQGGGGGQPQHF; cdr3_nt: TGTGCCAGCAGCCAAGGTGGGGGGGGTGGACAGCCCCAGCATTTT
d_call: TRBD1; j_call: TRBJ2-5; v_call: TRBV12-3/TRBV12-4; clone_size: many; cdr3_aa: CASRPRTGQETQYF; cdr3_nt: TGTGCCAGCAGACCCCGGACAGGGCAAGAGACCCAGTACTTC
d_call: .; j_call: TRBJ2-1; v_call: TRBV29-1; clone_size: many; cdr3_aa: CSVDGEGRKREQFF; cdr3_nt: TGCAGCGTTGATGGCGAGGGCCGAAAGAGAGAGCAGTTCTTC
d_call: TRBD2; j_call: TRBJ2-1; v_call: TRBV5-1; clone_size: many; cdr3_aa: CASSPQTSGRGEQFF; cdr3_nt: TGCGCCAGCAGCCCACAGACTAGCGGGAGGGGTGAGCAGTTCTTC
d_call: .; j_call: TRBJ2-2; v_call: TRBV7-2; clone_size: many; cdr3_aa: CASSLSGLAGELFF; cdr3_nt: TGTGCCAGCAGCCTGTCGGGACTGGCGGGGGAGCTGTTTTTT
d_call: .; j_call: TRBJ1-5; v_call: TRBV28; clone_size: many; cdr3_aa: CASSPAKGGGQPQHF; cdr3_nt: TGTGCCAGCAGCCCCGCTAAGGGGGGAGGTCAGCCCCAGCATTTT
d_call: .; j_call: TRBJ1-5; v_call: TRBV20-1; clone_size: many; cdr3_aa: CSARSRVFNQPQHF; cdr3_nt: TGCAGTGCTAGATCCCGGGTCTTCAATCAGCCCCAGCATTTT
d_call: .; j_call: TRBJ1-2; v_call: TRBV3-1; clone_size: .; cdr3_aa: CASSQETMTYGYTF; cdr3_nt: TGTGCCAGCAGCCAAGAGACGATGACCTATGGCTACACCTTC
d_call: TRBD1; j_call: TRBJ1-3; v_call: TRBV4-2; clone_size: many; cdr3_aa: CASSRQGFTAGNTIYF; cdr3_nt: TGTGCCAGCAGCCGACAGGGGTTTACGGCTGGAAACACCATATATTTT
d_call: TRBD2; j_call: TRBJ2-1; v_call: TRBV7-2; clone_size: many; cdr3_aa: CASSLGTSARNEQFF; cdr3_nt: TGTGCCAGCAGCTTGGGGACTAGCGCGAGGAATGAGCAGTTCTTC
d_call: .; j_call: TRBJ1-2; v_call: TRBV4-2; clone_size: many; cdr3_aa: CASSQWGTDYGYTF; cdr3_nt: TGTGCCAGCAGCCAATGGGGAACGGACTATGGCTACACCTTC
d_call: .; j_call: TRBJ2-7; v_call: TRBV2; clone_size: .; cdr3_aa: CAILGLSSYEQYF; cdr3_nt: TGTGCCATCCTTGGGCTCAGCTCCTACGAGCAGTACTTC
d_call: TRBD1; j_call: TRBJ1-2; v_call: TRBV28; clone_size: many; cdr3_aa: CASGEGAYGYTF; cdr3_nt: TGTGCCAGTGGGGAGGGGGCTTATGGCTACACCTTC
d_call: TRBD2; j_call: TRBJ2-1; v_call: TRBV11-2; clone_size: many; cdr3_aa: CASSRTSGRKIEQFF; cdr3_nt: TGTGCCAGCAGCCGCACTAGCGGGAGGAAGATTGAGCAGTTCTTC
d_call: .; j_call: TRBJ2-5; v_call: TRBV6-5; clone_size: many; cdr3_aa: CASSPGSRGGLETQYF; cdr3_nt: TGTGCCAGCAGTCCGGGGTCTAGGGGCGGTTTGGAGACCCAGTACTTC
d_call: .; j_call: TRBJ1-1; v_call: TRBV3-1; clone_size: many; cdr3_aa: CASSQDTTNTEAFF; cdr3_nt: TGTGCCAGCAGCCAAGATACCACGAACACTGAAGCTTTCTTT
d_call: .; j_call: TRBJ1-1; v_call: TRBV15; clone_size: many; cdr3_aa: CATSREPVRVFMNTEAFF; cdr3_nt: TGTGCCACCAGCAGAGAACCTGTCCGGGTTTTCATGAACACTGAAGCTTTCTTT
d_call: .; j_call: TRBJ2-1; v_call: TRBV5-1; clone_size: .; cdr3_aa: CASSRDRNEQFF; cdr3_nt: TGCGCCAGCAGCCGGGACCGCAATGAGCAGTTCTTC
d_call: TRBD1; j_call: TRBJ1-2; v_call: TRBV3-1; clone_size: .; cdr3_aa: CASSQGDRVYGYTF; cdr3_nt: TGTGCCAGCAGCCAAGGGGACAGGGTCTATGGCTACACCTTC
d_call: .; j_call: TRBJ1-2; v_call: TRBV24-1; clone_size: .; cdr3_aa: CATSAPKQGFLGYTF; cdr3_nt: TGTGCCACCAGTGCTCCAAAACAGGGATTTCTCGGCTACACCTTC
d_call: TRBD1; j_call: TRBJ1-2; v_call: TRBV7-2; clone_size: many; cdr3_aa: CASTPGRGGHYGYTF; cdr3_nt: TGTGCCAGCACCCCGGGCCGAGGGGGCCACTATGGCTACACCTTC
d_call: TRBD2; j_call: TRBJ2-1; v_call: TRBV5-1; clone_size: few; cdr3_aa: CASRSRGGGGSSYNEQFF; cdr3_nt: TGCGCCAGCAGGTCGAGGGGCGGGGGGGGCAGCTCCTACAATGAGCAGTTCTTC
d_call: .; j_call: TRBJ2-2; v_call: TRBV20-1; clone_size: many; cdr3_aa: CSARDRRLVTGELFF; cdr3_nt: TGCAGTGCTAGAGATCGGAGACTAGTCACCGGGGAGCTGTTTTTT
d_call: TRBD2; j_call: TRBJ2-1; v_call: TRBV4-2; clone_size: .; cdr3_aa: CASSQDSGGASRFF; cdr3_nt: TGTGCCAGCAGCCAAGATAGCGGGGGGGCTTCCCGGTTCTTC
d_call: TRBD1; j_call: TRBJ2-5; v_call: TRBV5-1; clone_size: few; cdr3_aa: CASSVTGEETQYF; cdr3_nt: TGCGCCAGCAGCGTGACAGGGGAAGAGACCCAGTACTTC
d_call: .; j_call: TRBJ1-1; v_call: TRBV2; clone_size: .; cdr3_aa: CASSGATNYVGTEAFF; cdr3_nt: TGTGCCAGCAGTGGAGCTACTAACTACGTGGGCACTGAAGCTTTCTTT
d_call: TRBD1; j_call: TRBJ1-2; v_call: TRBV5-8; clone_size: few; cdr3_aa: CASSLDRNGGYTF; cdr3_nt: TGTGCCAGCAGCCTGGACAGGAACGGGGGCTACACCTTC